Below, 5 T cell receptor beta chains from the same sample are listed, as sequenced in a study of T cell changes during pregnancy in multiple sclerosis. Sequencing was performed with immunoSEQ multiplex PCR; in TCRdb, only in-frame clones are kept and a portion is missing. The repertoire has under 75,000 clones, more than 85% of them found once; the top ten carry less than 3.5%. The input for sequencing was peripheral blood, taken in the third trimester of pregnancy. The receptors derive from a female donor in good health, enrolled as a control in a pregnancy study.

V and J are TRBV6-5 and TRBJ2-4; D might be TRBD2 (5 bases). CDR1 and CDR2 from the germline V gene are MNHEY and SVGAGI. The CDR3 has 15 amino acids. V was trimmed by 0 bases and J by 6 bases, leaving 12 bases between them. CDR3 DNA sequence: TGTGCCAGCAGTTACTCGAGGTGGGCGGGAAACATTCAGTACTTC. It yields the protein CASSYSRWAGNIQYF.

The V and J genes are TRBV7-2 and TRBJ1-4, with D tentatively TRBD1 (6 bases). The V end lost 3 bases, the J end lost 5 bases, and 13 bases lay between the germline ends. The CDR3 has 15 residues. Germline lookup yields CDR1 SGHTA and CDR2 FQGNSA. The CDR3 loop reads CASSFDGGGNEKLFF. CDR3 DNA sequence: TGTGCCAGCAGCTTCGATGGGGGCGGGAATGAAAAACTGTTTTTT.

The chain has TRBV28 and TRBJ1-2; the D is unclear. CDR1 and CDR2 from the germline V gene are MDHEN and SYDVKM. The CDR3 covers 15 residues. V was trimmed by 1 base and J by 6 bases, leaving 15 bases between them. The CDR3 region has the DNA TGTGCCAGCAGTTTATTGAGCCTGAGGAGGGATGGCTACACCTTC. Protein: CASSLLSLRRDGYTF.

The V gene is TRBV19, the J gene TRBJ2-7, with D tentatively TRBD1 (6 bases). V shed 2 bases and J shed 3 bases, with 8 bases lying between them. CDR3 length: 13 amino acids. Germline V gene sequence: CDR1 LNHDA, CDR2 SQIVND (reference sequence). The CDR3 reads CASSITGNYEQYF. The CDR3 DNA follows: TGTGCCAGTAGTATAACAGGGAACTACGAGCAGTACTTC.

This chain joins TRBV28 and TRBJ2-2; D is perhaps TRBD1 (6 bases). This CDR3 region has 14 residues. The V end lost 7 bases, the J end lost 0 bases, and 9 bases lay between the germline ends. Germline CDR1 is MDHEN and CDR2 is SYDVKM. CDR3 in amino acids: CASTRTANTGELFF. DNA for the CDR3: TGTGCCAGCACCAGGACAGCGAACACCGGGGAGCTGTTTTTT.